This T cell receptor beta chain was identified during a study of T cell responses to AZD1222 COVID-19 vaccine. For the study at large: Researchers grouped second doses given at about 4 or about 12 weeks into one pool. Study-level results: Increases in Spike-specific TCR breadth and depth were seen after two AZD1222 doses. With dominance at 160-218 and 743-854, vaccine-associated CD4 TCRs spanned spike. The peak T cell response came first, and repertoires were sampled only after it.

The CDR3 runs to 12 residues. CDR1 MNHEY and CDR2 SMNVEV come from the germline V gene (reference sequence). Trimming removed 5 bases from V and 2 bases from J, with 7 bases in between. Regarding this clone: Its specificity is not known.

Sequencing was performed with immunoSEQ multiplex PCR; in TCRdb, only in-frame clones are kept and a portion is missing. Among 90,000 to 120,000 clones listed, 85% to 90% were seen once. Specimen: peripheral blood, collected on day 0 of AZD1222 vaccination. This chain joins TRBV27 and TRBJ2-7; TRBD1 might be the D (5 bases). This sequence was found in an adult in good health. The CDR3: CASSPGPYEQYF. Written as DNA, the CDR3 is TGTGCCAGCAGTCCAGGGCCCTACGAGCAGTACTTC.